This T cell receptor beta chain was profiled in a study of cytomegalovirus exposure and HLA in healthy donors. Study at large: The approximately 120 million unique TCR beta sequences, from about 179 million T cells, were found by an earlier analysis. Findings and limits, study-wide: Trimming of TCR beta V- and J-genes showed a link, identified in a later analysis, to a missense DCLRE1C variant. It was reported in a later analysis that an Asian-associated ancestry cluster showed fewer N-insertions than the roughly 620-donor mean. In a later analysis, roughly 17,000 TCR beta sequences were associated with HLA alleles at 0.05 false discovery rate.

In germline, CDR1 is SNHLY, CDR2 FYNNEI. V was shortened by 8 bases and J by 3 bases, with 14 bases between the two germline ends. The CDR3 has 13 amino acids. Notes on this clone: Its specificity is unknown.

The PCR contained 60 Vbeta and 13 Jbeta primers. The repertoire was sequenced with immunoSEQ multiplex PCR; TCRdb's copy has only in-frame clones and lacks some. This sample has 150,000 to 170,000 clones, with around 75% found just once. This chain joins TRBV2 and TRBJ2-7, with D possibly TRBD1 on 5 matching bases. This TCR was recovered from a man aged 25 to 45 in good health and CMV-seropositive. Source material: PBMCs. As DNA, the CDR3 is TGTGCCAGCCACCAGGGTCCTAACTACGAGCAGTACTTC. Translation gives CASHQGPNYEQYF.